This TCR beta chain came from a study of T cell responses to AZD1222 COVID-19 vaccine. The CDR3 totals 15 residues. The germline V gene encodes CDR1 MDHEN and CDR2 SYDVKM. V dropped 6 bases and J dropped 7; count of bases not matched to a gene: 7. Study-level results: White British donors predominated, females outnumbered males, and clonal diversity was possibly underestimated. Spike-specific TCR breadth and depth went up after people got two AZD1222 doses.

Using immunoSEQ multiplex PCR, the repertoire was profiled, and TCRdb retains in-frame clones only, with some absent. The sample yields 25,000 to 30,000 clones, 92% seen once. With regard to this clone: The antigen remains unidentified.

Pooled in the analysis were second doses at about 4 or about 12 weeks. J is TRBJ2-7 and V is TRBV28; 15 bases line up with TRBD2. The TCR was taken from an adult who received the AZD1222 COVID-19 vaccine. This sample comprised peripheral blood, obtained 28 days after the second AZD1222 dose. CDR3 sequence (DNA): TGTGCCAGCAGGCGGACTAGCGGGAGGGTAGGGGAGCAGTACTTC. This gives the protein CASRRTSGRVGEQYF.